A selection of T cell receptor beta chains follows, all from one sample in a study of beta chain features in type 1 diabetes. Sequenced by immunoSEQ multiplex PCR; TCRdb stores in-frame clones only, minus some. The data hold 500,000 to 850,000 clones, with about 14% observed a single time. Material: naive CD4+ T cells from blood. These receptors all stem from a young man with type 1 diabetes. The CDR3 runs from the conserved cysteine through the conserved F or W. A D gene is named only where the DNA matches it firmly. Clone size, where shown, is once, few, many, or a class for clones that have expanded.

D gene	clone size	CDR3 length	J gene	V gene	CDR3 DNA	CDR3 protein
.	few	13	TRBJ1-5	TRBV29-1	TGCAGCGTTGGCAGGGAGCGCAATCAGCCCCAGCATTTT	CSVGRERNQPQHF
.	few	15	TRBJ2-6	TRBV7-2	TGTGCCAGCAGCTTATCCCTGCCTGGGGCCAACGTCCTGACTTTC	CASSLSLPGANVLTF
.	few	14	TRBJ2-1	TRBV11-2	TGTGCCAGCAGCCCTAACGCTGGGGATGGTGAGCAGTTCTTC	CASSPNAGDGEQFF
.	.	13	TRBJ1-1	TRBV7-2	TGTGCCAGCAACCGGGAGTTGAACACTGAAGCTTTCTTT	CASNRELNTEAFF
.	few	16	TRBJ2-1	TRBV9	TGTGCCAGCAGCCCCCGAGGGCTAGCCTCTTACAATGAGCAGTTCTTC	CASSPRGLASYNEQFF
.	.	11	TRBJ2-1	TRBV7-6	TGTGCCAGCAGCTTAGCATCAGAGCAGTTCTTC	CASSLASEQFF
.	few	18	TRBJ2-1	TRBV4-1	TGCGCCAGCAGCCGAGGACAGGCTCTGGAGGGGAGTTACAATGAGCAGTTCTTC	CASSRGQALEGSYNEQFF
.	.	10	TRBJ1-1	TRBV2	TGTGCCAGCAGTGAGTTCGAAGCTTTCTTT	CASSEFEAFF
TRBD1	.	13	TRBJ2-1	TRBV7-2	TGTGCCAGCAGATCAGGACAGGGCAGTGAGCAGTTCTTC	CASRSGQGSEQFF
.	.	14	TRBJ1-2	TRBV19	TGTGCCAGTAAAGGGGGTATGTGGCTCTATGGCTACACCTTC	CASKGGMWLYGYTF
TRBD2	few	15	TRBJ2-1	TRBV2	TGTGCCAGCAGTGAACGTGGCGGGAGGGTAAATGAGCAGTTCTTC	CASSERGGRVNEQFF
TRBD1	few	11	TRBJ1-4	TRBV5-6	TGTGCCAGCAGCTTGGTCGGGACAGTGGATTTT	CASSLVGTVDF
.	.	13	TRBJ1-2	TRBV30	TGTGCCTGGATCTCAAAGAAGGGCGAGGCCCTCCTCTTC	CAWISKKGEALLF
.	.	15	TRBJ2-2	TRBV7-2	TGTGCCAGCAGCTTGGGGGGACTTAACACCGGGGAGCTGTTTTTT	CASSLGGLNTGELFF
TRBD2	few	14	TRBJ2-3	TRBV18	TGTGCCAGCTCACCAACTAGCGACGGAGATACGCAGTATTTT	CASSPTSDGDTQYF
.	.	10	TRBJ1-4	TRBV30	TGTGCCACCCAGGGGGAAAAACTGTTTTTT	CATQGEKLFF
.	few	15	TRBJ2-5	TRBV11-2	TGTGCCAGCAGCCCTCCGGGGATAGGGTTGGAGACCCAGTACTTC	CASSPPGIGLETQYF
.	.	13	TRBJ1-2	TRBV2	TGTGCCAGCAGAGCCGACCGGAACTATGGCTACACCTTC	CASRADRNYGYTF
TRBD1	once	16	TRBJ2-7	TRBV19	TGTGCCAGTAAGATCGCAGGGAACAGGGGATACGACGAGCAGTACTTC	CASKIAGNRGYDEQYF
.	.	14	TRBJ1-1	TRBV7-2	TGTGCCAGCAGCCTCCATCGCGGGGGCCCTGAAGCTTTCTTT	CASSLHRGGPEAFF
TRBD2	.	13	TRBJ2-5	TRBV30	TGTGCCTGGACTAGCGGGGGCCAAGAGACCCAGTACTTC	CAWTSGGQETQYF
.	.	14	TRBJ1-1	TRBV5-1	TGCGCCAGCAGCTTGGCAGGGGCGGACACTGAAGCTTTCTTT	CASSLAGADTEAFF
.	.	11	TRBJ2-3	TRBV18	TGTGCCAGCGAGGTCACAGATACGCAGTATTTT	CASEVTDTQYF
.	.	13	TRBJ2-7	TRBV14	TGTGCCAGCAGCCAATGGTCGGCAGACGAGCAGTACTTC	CASSQWSADEQYF
TRBD2	.	16	TRBJ2-1	TRBV7-3	TGTGCCAGCAGCTTAACGCCACTAGCGGGGGTTGGTGAGCAGTTCTTC	CASSLTPLAGVGEQFF
.	few	14	TRBJ2-5	TRBV5-4	TGTGCCAGCAGCTTGGGGGCGTATCAAGAGACCCAGTACTTC	CASSLGAYQETQYF
.	.	15	TRBJ2-7	TRBV7-3	TGTGCCAGCAGCTTCGAAGGGGACCACTCCTACGAGCAGTACTTC	CASSFEGDHSYEQYF
TRBD1	.	15	TRBJ2-2	TRBV25-1	TGTGCCAGCAGTTTGGACAGGCTGAACACCGGGGAGCTGTTTTTT	CASSLDRLNTGELFF
TRBD1	.	15	TRBJ2-3	TRBV2	TGTGCCAGCAGTCCCAGGACAGGGAGGACAGATACGCAGTATTTT	CASSPRTGRTDTQYF
.	.	13	TRBJ2-5	TRBV7-3	TGTGCCAGCAGCATACAGGGTCGAGAGACCCAGTACTTC	CASSIQGRETQYF
.	.	15	TRBJ2-7	TRBV30	TGTGCCTGGAGTGGCCCGGTGAGCAGGGTTGGAGAGCAGTACTTC	CAWSGPVSRVGEQYF
.	.	16	TRBJ1-1	TRBV5-4	TGTGCCAGCAGCTTGGCCTCCGGGACGCCGAACACTGAAGCTTTCTTT	CASSLASGTPNTEAFF
.	.	11	TRBJ1-1	TRBV10-3	TGTGCCATCGGAGGCAGCACTGAAGCTTTCTTT	CAIGGSTEAFF
.	.	16	TRBJ2-1	TRBV2	TGTGCCAGCATGGGGAGTAGCGGCAACTCCTACAATGAGCAGTTCTTC	CASMGSSGNSYNEQFF
.	few	11	TRBJ1-4	TRBV6-6	TGTGCCAGCAGTCGACAGGTGAAACTGTTTTTT	CASSRQVKLFF
TRBD1	few	14	TRBJ2-7	TRBV29-1	TGCAGCGTTGCGCCTACAGGGGGGAAGTACGAGCAGTACTTC	CSVAPTGGKYEQYF
.	few	17	TRBJ1-4	TRBV30	TGTGCCTGGTTGCCCGGGCAGATGAGCGTCACTAATGAAAAACTGTTTTTT	CAWLPGQMSVTNEKLFF
.	.	17	TRBJ1-3	TRBV4-3	TGCGCCAGCAGCCAAGGGTATTGGGAAAACTGGGGGAACACCATATATTTT	CASSQGYWENWGNTIYF
.	.	14	TRBJ2-4	TRBV6-5	TGTGCCAGCAGTTACCGGGGCAGGGTAAACATTCAGTACTTC	CASSYRGRVNIQYF
TRBD1	.	15	TRBJ2-1	TRBV19	TGTGCCAGTAGGCCAGGGACAGGGACCTACAATGAGCAGTTCTTC	CASRPGTGTYNEQFF
.	.	16	TRBJ1-3	TRBV25-1	TGTGCCAGCAGTGAAATTGGCAGGGGCTCTGGAAACACCATATATTTT	CASSEIGRGSGNTIYF
TRBD1	few	16	TRBJ1-6	TRBV9	TGTGCCAGCAGCCCGAGGGGGCAGGGATGGAATTCACCCCTCCACTTT	CASSPRGQGWNSPLHF
.	.	17	TRBJ2-1	TRBV5-1	TGCGCCAGCCACACAGGGGTCACTAGCGGAGTATACAATGAGCAGTTCTTC	CASHTGVTSGVYNEQFF
.	few	19	TRBJ1-4	TRBV4-1	TGCGCCAGCAGCCCAAGAACTAGCGCTGGCGGGGCGGCTAATGAAAAACTGTTTTTT	CASSPRTSAGGAANEKLFF
.	.	15	TRBJ1-6	TRBV14	TGTGCCAGCAGCCCCTCCGTAGGGGTTTATTCACCCCTCCACTTT	CASSPSVGVYSPLHF
TRBD2	.	17	TRBJ2-5	TRBV19	TGTGCCAGTAGTATCCACCTCGGACTAGCGGATAAGAGAACCCAGTACTTC	CASSIHLGLADKRTQYF
.	.	14	TRBJ2-3	TRBV5-1	TGCGCCAGCAGCTTGAACCCAGGCACGGATACGCAGTATTTT	CASSLNPGTDTQYF
.	few	17	TRBJ2-7	TRBV9	TGTGCCAGCAGCGTAGGTATGGGGGAGAGGCTCCCCTACGAGCAGTACTTC	CASSVGMGERLPYEQYF
.	few	16	TRBJ2-5	TRBV28	TGTGCCAGCAGTCCCCCGGGGCGGATCGCCCAAGAGACCCAGTACTTC	CASSPPGRIAQETQYF
.	few	16	TRBJ2-2	TRBV19	TGTGCCAGTAGTATCCAGCTAAGGATGAACACCGGGGAGCTGTTTTTT	CASSIQLRMNTGELFF
.	few	15	TRBJ2-2	TRBV4-2	TGTGCCAGCAGCCCCCGGGACGGGAACACCGGGGAGCTGTTTTTT	CASSPRDGNTGELFF
.	.	13	TRBJ2-2	TRBV28	TGTGCCAGCGGACAGTTTAACACCGGGGAGCTGTTTTTT	CASGQFNTGELFF
TRBD1	.	13	TRBJ2-7	TRBV29-1	TGCAGCGTTTTGGCAGGGGGCTCCTACGAGCAGTACTTC	CSVLAGGSYEQYF
.	.	15	TRBJ1-2	TRBV28	TGTGCCAGCACCTCGTACCTAGGGGGGGACTATGGCTACACCTTC	CASTSYLGGDYGYTF